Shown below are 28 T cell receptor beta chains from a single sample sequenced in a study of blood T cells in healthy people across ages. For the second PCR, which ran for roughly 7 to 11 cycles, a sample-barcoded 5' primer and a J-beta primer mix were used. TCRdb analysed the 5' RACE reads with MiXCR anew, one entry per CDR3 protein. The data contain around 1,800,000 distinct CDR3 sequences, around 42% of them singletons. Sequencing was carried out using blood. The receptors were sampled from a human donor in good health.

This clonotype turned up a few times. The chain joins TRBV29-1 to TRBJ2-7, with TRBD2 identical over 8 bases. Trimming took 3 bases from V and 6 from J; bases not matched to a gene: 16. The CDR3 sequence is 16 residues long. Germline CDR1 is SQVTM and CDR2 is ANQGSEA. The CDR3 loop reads CSVEPLYGGAGVEQYF. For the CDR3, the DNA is TGCAGCGTTGAGCCCCTGTACGGGGGGGCCGGGGTCGAGCAGTACTTC.

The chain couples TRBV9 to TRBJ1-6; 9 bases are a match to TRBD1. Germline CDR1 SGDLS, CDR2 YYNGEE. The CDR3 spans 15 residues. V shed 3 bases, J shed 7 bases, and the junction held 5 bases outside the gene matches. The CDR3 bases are TGTGCCAGCAGCGCCCGGACAGGGGAGAATTCACCCCTCCACTTT. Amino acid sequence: CASSARTGENSPLHF.

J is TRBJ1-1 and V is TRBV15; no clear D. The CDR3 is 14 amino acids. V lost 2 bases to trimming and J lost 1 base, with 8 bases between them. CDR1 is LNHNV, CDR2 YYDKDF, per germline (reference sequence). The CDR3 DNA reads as TGTGCCACCAGCAGACAGAGCACGAACACTGAAGCTTTCTTT. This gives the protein CATSRQSTNTEAFF.

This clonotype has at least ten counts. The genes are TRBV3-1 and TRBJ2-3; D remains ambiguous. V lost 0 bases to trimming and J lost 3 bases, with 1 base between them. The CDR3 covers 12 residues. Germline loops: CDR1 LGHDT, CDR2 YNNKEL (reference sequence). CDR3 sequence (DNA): TGTGCCAGCAGCCAAGAAACAGATACGCAGTATTTT. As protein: CASSQETDTQYF.

The CDR3 coding sequence is TGTGCCAGCAGTTACGCTCCGGGATACTATGGCTACACCTTC. Translation: CASSYAPGYYGYTF. The rearrangement joins TRBV6-6 to TRBJ1-2, with D uncertain. The CDR3 consists of 14 residues. Germline V gene lookup returns CDR1 MNHNY and CDR2 SVGAGI (reference sequence). V lost 2 bases and J lost 3, with 10 bases in between.

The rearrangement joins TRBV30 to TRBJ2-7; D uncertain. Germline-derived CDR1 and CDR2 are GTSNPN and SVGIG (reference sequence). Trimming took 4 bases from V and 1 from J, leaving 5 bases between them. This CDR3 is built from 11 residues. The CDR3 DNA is TGTGCCTGGAAATTGTCCTACGAGCAGTACTTC. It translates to CAWKLSYEQYF.

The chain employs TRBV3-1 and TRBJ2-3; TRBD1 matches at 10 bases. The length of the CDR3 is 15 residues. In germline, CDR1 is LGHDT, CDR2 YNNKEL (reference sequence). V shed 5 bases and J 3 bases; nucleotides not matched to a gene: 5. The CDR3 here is CASSVGTGETDTQYF. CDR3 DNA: TGTGCCAGCAGCGTCGGGACAGGGGAAACAGATACGCAGTATTTT.

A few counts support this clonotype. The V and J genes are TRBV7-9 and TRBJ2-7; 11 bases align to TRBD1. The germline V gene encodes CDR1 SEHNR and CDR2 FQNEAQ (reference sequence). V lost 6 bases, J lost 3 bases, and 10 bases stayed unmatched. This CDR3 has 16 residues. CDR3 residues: CASSLTSGTGGYEQYF. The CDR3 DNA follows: TGTGCCAGCAGTCTCACCTCCGGGACAGGGGGCTACGAGCAGTACTTC.

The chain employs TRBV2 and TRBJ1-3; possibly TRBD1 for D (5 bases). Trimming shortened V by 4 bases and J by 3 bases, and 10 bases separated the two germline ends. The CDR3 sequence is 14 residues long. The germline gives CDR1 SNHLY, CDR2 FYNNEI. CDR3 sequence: CASSGLGDGNTIYF. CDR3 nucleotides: TGTGCCAGCAGTGGTTTGGGGGATGGAAACACCATATATTTT. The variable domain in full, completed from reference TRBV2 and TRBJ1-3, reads EPEVTQTPSHQVTQMGQEVILRCVPISNHLYFYWYRQILGQKVEFLVSFYNNEISEKSEIFDDQFSVERPDGSNFTLKIRSTKLEDSAMYFCASSGLGDGNTIYFGEGSWLTVV.

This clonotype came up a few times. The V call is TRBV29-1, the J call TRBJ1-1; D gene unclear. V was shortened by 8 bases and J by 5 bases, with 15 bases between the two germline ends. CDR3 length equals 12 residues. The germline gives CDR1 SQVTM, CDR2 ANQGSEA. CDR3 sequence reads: CSISPSKTEAFF. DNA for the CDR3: TGCAGCATCTCCCCGTCCAAGACTGAAGCTTTCTTT.

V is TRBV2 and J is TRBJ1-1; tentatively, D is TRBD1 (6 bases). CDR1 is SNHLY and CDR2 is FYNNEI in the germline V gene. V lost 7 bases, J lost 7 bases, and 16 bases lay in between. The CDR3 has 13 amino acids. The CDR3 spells CASNPTGLGEAFF. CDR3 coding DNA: TGTGCCAGCAACCCTACAGGGTTAGGTGAAGCTTTCTTT.

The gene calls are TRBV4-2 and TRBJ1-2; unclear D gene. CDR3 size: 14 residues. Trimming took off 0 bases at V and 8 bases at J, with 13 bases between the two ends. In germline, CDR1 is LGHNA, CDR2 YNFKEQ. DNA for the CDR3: TGTGCCAGCAGCCAAGAGTGGGCAAATGAGGGCTACACCTTC. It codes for CASSQEWANEGYTF.

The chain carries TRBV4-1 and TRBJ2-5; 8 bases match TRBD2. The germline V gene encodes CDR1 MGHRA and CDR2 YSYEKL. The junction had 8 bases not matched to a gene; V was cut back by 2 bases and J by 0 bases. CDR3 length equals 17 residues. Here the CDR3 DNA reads TGCGCCAGCAGCCAACATGCAAGCGGGGGCCACCAAGAGACCCAGTACTTC. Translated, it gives CASSQHASGGHQETQYF.

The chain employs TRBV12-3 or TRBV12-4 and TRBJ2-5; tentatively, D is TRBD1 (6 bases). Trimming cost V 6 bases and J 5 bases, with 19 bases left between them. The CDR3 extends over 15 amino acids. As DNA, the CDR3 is TGTGCCAGCAGCTTAACTGGGGGCTATCAGGAGACCCAGTACTTC. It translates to CASSLTGGYQETQYF.

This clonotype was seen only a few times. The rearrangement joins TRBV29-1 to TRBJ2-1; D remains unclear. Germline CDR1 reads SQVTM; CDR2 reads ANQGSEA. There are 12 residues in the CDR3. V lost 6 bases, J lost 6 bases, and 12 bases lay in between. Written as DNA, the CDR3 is TGCAGCGTGGGTCACGGTACCAATGAGCAGTTCTTC. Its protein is CSVGHGTNEQFF.

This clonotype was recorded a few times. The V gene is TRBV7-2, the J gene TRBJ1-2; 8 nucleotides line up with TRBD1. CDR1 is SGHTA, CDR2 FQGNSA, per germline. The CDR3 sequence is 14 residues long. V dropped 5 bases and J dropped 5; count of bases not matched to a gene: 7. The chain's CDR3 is CASSRPGQAYGYTF. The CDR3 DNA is TGTGCCAGCAGCCGACCGGGACAGGCGTATGGCTACACCTTC.

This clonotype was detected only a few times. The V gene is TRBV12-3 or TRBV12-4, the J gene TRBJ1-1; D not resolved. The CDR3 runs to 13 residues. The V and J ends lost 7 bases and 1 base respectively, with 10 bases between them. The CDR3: CASTTPGNTEAFF. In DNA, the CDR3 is TGTGCCAGCACGACACCTGGGAACACTGAAGCTTTCTTT.

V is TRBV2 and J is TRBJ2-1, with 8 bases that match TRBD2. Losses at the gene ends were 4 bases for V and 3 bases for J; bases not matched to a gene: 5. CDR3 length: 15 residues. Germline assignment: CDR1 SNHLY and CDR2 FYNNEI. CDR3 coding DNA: TGTGCCAGCAGTGGTCGGGGGGGGCACTACAATGAGCAGTTCTTC. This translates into CASSGRGGHYNEQFF.

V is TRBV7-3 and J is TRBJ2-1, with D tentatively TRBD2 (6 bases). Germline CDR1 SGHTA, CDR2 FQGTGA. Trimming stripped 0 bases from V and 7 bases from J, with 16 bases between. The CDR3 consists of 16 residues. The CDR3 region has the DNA TGTGCCAGCAGCTTAACCGGGACTTCCATCTATAATGAGCAGTTCTTC. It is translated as CASSLTGTSIYNEQFF.

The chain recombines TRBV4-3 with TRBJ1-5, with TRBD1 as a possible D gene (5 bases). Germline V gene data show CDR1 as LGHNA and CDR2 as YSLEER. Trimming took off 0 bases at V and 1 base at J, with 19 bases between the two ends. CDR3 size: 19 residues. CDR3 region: CASSQDLGGVQGSNQPQHF. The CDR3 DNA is TGCGCCAGCAGCCAAGATCTCGGCGGGGTTCAGGGAAGCAATCAGCCCCAGCATTTT.

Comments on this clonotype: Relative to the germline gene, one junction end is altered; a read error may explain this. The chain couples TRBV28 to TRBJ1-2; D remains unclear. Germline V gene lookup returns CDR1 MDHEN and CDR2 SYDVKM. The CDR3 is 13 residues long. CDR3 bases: TGTGTCAGCAGTTTTGGCACGAACTATGGCTACACCTTC. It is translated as CVSSFGTNYGYTF.

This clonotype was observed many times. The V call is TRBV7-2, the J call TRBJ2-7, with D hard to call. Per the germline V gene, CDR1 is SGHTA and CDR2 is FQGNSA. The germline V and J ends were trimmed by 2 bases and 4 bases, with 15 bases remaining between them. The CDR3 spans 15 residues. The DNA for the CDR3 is TGTGCCAGCAGCTTAAGGTCGGAGAGAGCGTACGAGCAGTACTTC. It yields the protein CASSLRSERAYEQYF.

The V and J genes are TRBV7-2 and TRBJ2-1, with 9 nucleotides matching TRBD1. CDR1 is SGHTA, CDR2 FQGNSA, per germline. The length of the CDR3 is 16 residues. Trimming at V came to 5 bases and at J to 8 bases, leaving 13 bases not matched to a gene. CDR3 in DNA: TGTGCCAGCAGCCCGTCTACAGGGGGCGTTAGTCATGAGCAGTTCTTC. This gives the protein CASSPSTGGVSHEQFF.

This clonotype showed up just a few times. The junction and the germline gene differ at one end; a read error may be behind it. CDR3 bases: TGTGCCAGCAGCTATAAGACTGGGGCCAACGTCCTGACTTTT. Amino acid sequence: CASSYKTGANVLTF. J is TRBJ2-6 and V is TRBV13, with a weak D call TRBD1 (5 bases). This CDR3 region has 14 residues. Germline loops: CDR1 PRHDT, CDR2 FYEKMQ (reference sequence).

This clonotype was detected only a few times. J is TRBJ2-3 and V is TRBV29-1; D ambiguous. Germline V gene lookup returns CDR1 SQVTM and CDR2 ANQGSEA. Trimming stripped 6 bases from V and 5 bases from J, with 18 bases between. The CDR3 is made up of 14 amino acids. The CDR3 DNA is TGCAGCGTGTCCCCTTCCGCAGCAGGAGATACGCAGTATTTT. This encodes CSVSPSAAGDTQYF.

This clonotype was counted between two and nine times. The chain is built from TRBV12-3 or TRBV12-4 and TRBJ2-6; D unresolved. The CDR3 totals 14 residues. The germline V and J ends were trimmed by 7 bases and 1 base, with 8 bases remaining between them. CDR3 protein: CASKLLSGANVLTF. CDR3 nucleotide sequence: TGTGCCAGCAAACTCCTATCTGGGGCCAACGTCCTGACTTTC.

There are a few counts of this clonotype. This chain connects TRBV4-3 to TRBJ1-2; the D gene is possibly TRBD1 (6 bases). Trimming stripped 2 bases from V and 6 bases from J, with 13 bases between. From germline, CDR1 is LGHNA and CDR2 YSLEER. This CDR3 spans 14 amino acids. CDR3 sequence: CASSQTTGSDGYTF. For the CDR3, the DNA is TGCGCCAGCAGCCAAACCACAGGGTCGGATGGCTACACCTTC.

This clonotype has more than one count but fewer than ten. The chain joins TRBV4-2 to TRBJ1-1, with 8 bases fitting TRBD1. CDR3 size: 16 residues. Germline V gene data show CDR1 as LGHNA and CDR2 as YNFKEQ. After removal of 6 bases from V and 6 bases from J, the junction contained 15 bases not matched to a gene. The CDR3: CASRQTRTGREAEAFF. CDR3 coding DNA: TGTGCCAGCAGACAAACCAGGACAGGGAGGGAGGCTGAAGCTTTCTTT.